One and the same sample provided the 30 T cell receptor beta chains below, sequenced in a study of cytomegalovirus exposure and HLA in healthy donors. The PCR had 60 Vbeta and 13 Jbeta primers. Measured with immunoSEQ multiplex PCR; TCRdb has only the in-frame clones, and not every one. The sample contains 120,000 to 150,000 clones, about 70% of which appear only once. What was sequenced was PBMCs. The receptor source for this set is a woman aged 40 to 50 in good health and CMV-seronegative.

The V call is TRBV4-2, the J call TRBJ2-7; 8 nucleotides line up with TRBD2. The CDR3 spans 16 residues. Losses at the gene ends were 1 base for V and 5 bases for J; bases not matched to a gene: 10. Germline CDR1 is LGHNA and CDR2 is YNFKEQ. The DNA for the CDR3 is TGTGCCAGCAGCCAAGCCGTCGGGGGGGCTAACGACGAGCAGTACTTC. Translated, it gives CASSQAVGGANDEQYF.

The chain uses TRBV5-1 and TRBJ2-3; 12 positions agree with TRBD2. V shed 0 bases and J 5 bases; nucleotides not matched to a gene: 4. The CDR3 has 16 residues. CDR1 and CDR2 (germline): SGHRS, YFSETQ. The CDR3 coding sequence is TGCGCCAGCAGCTTGGCTAGCGGGAGGGGTGGAGATACGCAGTATTTT. It codes for CASSLASGRGGDTQYF. The full variable domain, rest sourced from reference TRBV5-1 and TRBJ2-3, is KAGVTQTPRYLIKTRGQQVTLSCSPISGHRSVSWYQQTPGQGLQFLFEYFSETQRNKGNFPGRFSGRQFSNSRSEMNVSTLELGDSALYLCASSLASGRGGDTQYFGPGTRLTVL.

The J gene is TRBJ1-2, the V gene TRBV19; possible D gene TRBD1, 6 bases. The CDR3 loop spans 15 amino acids. V lost 5 bases, J lost 4 bases, and 17 bases lay in between. CDR1 and CDR2 from the germline V gene are LNHDA and SQIVND (reference sequence). DNA for the CDR3: TGTGCCAGTAGTTCTCCGGACAGAGACCTCTATGGCTACACCTTC. Translation: CASSSPDRDLYGYTF.

The chain recombines TRBV25-1 with TRBJ1-1; D perhaps matches TRBD1 (6 bases). V was cut by 0 bases and J by 11 bases, with 10 bases left in between. The length of the CDR3 is 12 residues. The V gene's germline CDR1 is MGHDK and CDR2 SYGVNS. The CDR3 loop reads CASSEYWGQAFF. CDR3 nucleotide sequence: TGTGCCAGCAGTGAATATTGGGGGCAGGCTTTCTTT.

V is TRBV19 and J is TRBJ2-7; D is perhaps TRBD2 (6 bases). This CDR3 spans 12 amino acids. CDR1 and CDR2 (germline): LNHDA, SQIVND (reference sequence). Trimming cost V 6 bases and J 2 bases, with 8 bases left between them. The CDR3 spells CASSPGAYEQYF. The DNA for the CDR3 is TGTGCCAGTAGCCCGGGGGCCTACGAGCAGTACTTC.

The chain employs TRBV5-4 and TRBJ2-2; D is possibly TRBD1 (5 bases). The germline V gene has CDR1 SGHNT and CDR2 YYREEE (reference sequence). This CDR3 spans 13 amino acids. V was shortened by 0 bases and J by 6 bases, with 6 bases between the two germline ends. The CDR3 spells CASSLARAGELFF. CDR3 in DNA: TGTGCCAGCAGCTTGGCCAGGGCCGGGGAGCTGTTTTTT.

The genes are TRBV2 and TRBJ1-4, with D maybe TRBD1 (5 bases). Trimming cost V 9 bases and J 3 bases, with 11 bases left between them. CDR3 length: 13 residues. CDR1 and CDR2 (germline): SNHLY, FYNNEI. CDR3 protein: CASARQPNEKLFF. CDR3 DNA sequence: TGTGCCAGTGCGAGACAGCCTAATGAAAAACTGTTTTTT.

The chain couples TRBV19 to TRBJ1-5; D is uncertain. V was shortened by 3 bases and J by 3 bases, with 12 bases between the two germline ends. The CDR3 totals 15 residues. Per germline, CDR1 LNHDA and CDR2 SQIVND (reference sequence). The CDR3: CASSIMFRSNQPQHF. The CDR3 bases are TGTGCCAGTAGTATCATGTTCAGGTCCAATCAGCCCCAGCATTTT.

The V and J genes are TRBV5-1 and TRBJ2-2; maybe TRBD1 (5 bases). Germline lookup yields CDR1 SGHRS and CDR2 YFSETQ. V dropped 0 bases and J dropped 2 bases, with 8 bases sitting between them. CDR3 length equals 15 residues. The CDR3: CASSLGQINTGELFF. CDR3 nucleotides: TGCGCCAGCAGCTTGGGACAGATTAACACCGGGGAGCTGTTTTTT.

This clone appeared once. The germline gene is not matched at one end of the junction; a read error may be the cause. This chain connects TRBV7-9 to TRBJ2-3; 9 bases are a match to TRBD2. Germline V gene data show CDR1 as SEHNR and CDR2 as FQNEAQ (reference sequence). There are 14 residues in the CDR3. The CDR3 nucleotides read TGTTCCAGCAGGCGGGGGGGCAGCACAGATACGCAGTATTTT. Protein: CSSRRGGSTDTQYF.

The chain carries TRBV29-1 and TRBJ2-3, with D possibly being TRBD2 (6 bases). Germline V gene lookup returns CDR1 SQVTM and CDR2 ANQGSEA. The V gene lost 3 bases and the J gene lost 2 bases, with 12 bases spanning the gap. The CDR3 is 14 residues long. The CDR3 bases are TGCAGCGTTGAGACTAGTGGTATCACAGATACGCAGTATTTT. Protein: CSVETSGITDTQYF.

The chain carries TRBV18 and TRBJ2-1, with TRBD2 matching over 9 bases. Germline trimming cut 10 bases from V and 7 bases from J; bases unmatched to any gene: 14. CDR1 and CDR2 (germline): KGHSH, LQKENI. The CDR3 totals 15 residues. The CDR3 spells CAIPFRAGGPNEQFF. Here the CDR3 DNA reads TGTGCCATCCCATTCAGGGCGGGGGGGCCGAATGAGCAGTTCTTC.

The CDR3 sequence is CASSLIDLDEQFF. In DNA, the CDR3 is TGTGCCAGCAGCCTCATAGACTTGGATGAGCAGTTCTTC. The rearrangement uses TRBV7-2 and TRBJ2-1; D is undetermined. Germline lookup yields CDR1 SGHTA and CDR2 FQGNSA. This CDR3 comprises 13 residues. Trimming removed 5 bases at V and 8 bases at J, with 13 bases between.

This sequence joins TRBV9 and TRBJ1-3; TRBD1 is a possible D gene (6 bases). Germline CDR1 reads SGDLS; CDR2 reads YYNGEE. V lost 3 bases and J 0 bases, leaving 10 bases between the germline ends. The CDR3 sequence is 15 residues long. In DNA, the CDR3 is TGTGCCAGCAGCGCACGGACAGCCTCTGGAAACACCATATATTTT. This encodes CASSARTASGNTIYF.

This clone was counted once. The chain has TRBV5-4 and TRBJ1-2, with 9 bases fitting TRBD1. This CDR3 has 14 amino acids. Germline values: CDR1 SGHNT, CDR2 YYREEE (reference sequence). The trim removed 6 bases at V and 4 bases at J, leaving 7 bases unmatched. CDR3 coding DNA: TGTGCCAGCAACCTGGACAGGGGAGGCTATGGCTACACCTTC. Protein: CASNLDRGGYGYTF.

The J gene is TRBJ2-2, the V gene TRBV19, with 8 bases fitting TRBD1. The V gene's germline CDR1 is LNHDA and CDR2 SQIVND (reference sequence). There are 14 residues in the CDR3. V gave up 10 bases and J gave up 5 bases; unmatched junction bases: 9. The CDR3 DNA reads TGTGCCACATCCTACAGGGGGAATACCGGGGAGCTGTTTTTT. Translation gives CATSYRGNTGELFF.

The chain carries TRBV7-2 and TRBJ2-1, with TRBD2 identical over 13 bases. The CDR3 runs 14 residues. V was pared by 5 bases and J by 10 bases, with 5 bases of the junction left unmatched. Per the germline V gene, CDR1 is SGHTA and CDR2 is FQGNSA. CDR3: CASSRLAGGPEQFF. CDR3 bases: TGTGCCAGCAGCCGACTAGCGGGAGGTCCCGAGCAGTTCTTC.

The chain joins TRBV7-8 to TRBJ2-5, with 10 nucleotides matching TRBD2. The end of the DNA aligns better with TRBJ2-7, so the J call may be wrong. Germline V CDR1 and CDR2: SGHVS, FQNEAQ. The CDR3 runs to 14 residues. The CDR3 region has the DNA TGTGCCAGCAGCTTGAGCGGGGGGGCCTACGAGCAGTACTTC. Translating gives CASSLSGGAYEQYF.

The chain carries TRBV27 and TRBJ2-3, with D uncertain. Germline CDR1 reads MNHEY; CDR2 reads SMNVEV (reference sequence). This CDR3 spans 15 amino acids. The germline V and J ends were trimmed by 6 bases and 3 bases, with 16 bases remaining between them. The CDR3, as DNA: TGTGCCAGCAGAGAGACACATTCAACAACAGATACGCAGTATTTT. Encoded protein: CASRETHSTTDTQYF.

V gene TRBV12-5 combines with J gene TRBJ1-1; perhaps TRBD1 as D (5 bases). Trimming removed 0 bases at V and 1 base at J, with 15 bases between. From germline, CDR1 is LGHNT and CDR2 FRNRAP. The length of the CDR3 is 17 residues. For the CDR3, the DNA is TGTGCTAGTGGTTTGGTAAGGGGAGGGCTGGGGAACACTGAAGCTTTCTTT. Amino acid sequence: CASGLVRGGLGNTEAFF.

The chain joins TRBV2 to TRBJ1-4, with D perhaps TRBD1 (6 bases). The CDR3 runs 15 residues. Germline values: CDR1 SNHLY, CDR2 FYNNEI. V was pared by 6 bases and J by 8 bases, with 19 bases between. The CDR3 DNA reads as TGTGCCAGCAGAACAGCACCCGCGACAGGAGAAAAACTGTTTTTT. Translated, it gives CASRTAPATGEKLFF. The full variable domain, completed using reference TRBV2 and TRBJ1-4, is EPEVTQTPSHQVTQMGQEVILRCVPISNHLYFYWYRQILGQKVEFLVSFYNNEISEKSEIFDDQFSVERPDGSNFTLKIRSTKLEDSAMYFCASRTAPATGEKLFFGSGTQLSVL.

The CDR3 reads CASSLGTWNSPLHF. In DNA form, the CDR3 reads TGTGCCAGCAGCTTAGGGACATGGAATTCACCCCTCCACTTT. The chain links TRBV13 to TRBJ1-6; D remains unclear. The CDR3 has 14 residues. Trimming took 0 bases from V and 7 from J, leaving 7 bases between them. The V gene's germline CDR1 is PRHDT and CDR2 FYEKMQ (reference sequence).

The sample holds a few counts of this clone. The gene calls are TRBV18 and TRBJ1-2; D not certain. V was shortened by 6 bases and J by 5 bases, with 22 bases between the two germline ends. The CDR3 runs to 16 residues. Looked up from germline, CDR1 is KGHSH and CDR2 is LQKENI. This CDR3 reads CASSPVVRVAEYGYTF. DNA of the CDR3: TGTGCCAGCTCCCCTGTTGTCAGAGTAGCCGAGTATGGCTACACCTTC.

The gene calls are TRBV2 and TRBJ1-1; D might be TRBD1 (5 bases). This CDR3 comprises 17 residues. V lost 4 bases and J lost 0, with 18 bases in between. Germline loops: CDR1 SNHLY, CDR2 FYNNEI. CDR3 sequence: CASSGGRGDPMNTEAFF. Written as DNA, the CDR3 is TGTGCCAGCAGTGGAGGGAGGGGTGACCCTATGAACACTGAAGCTTTCTTT.

The chain links TRBV14 to TRBJ1-4; unclear D gene. The V gene's germline CDR1 is SGHDN and CDR2 FVKESK. V shed 3 bases and J shed 2 bases, with 7 bases lying between them. The CDR3 is 14 amino acids. CDR3 coding DNA: TGTGCCAGCAGCCACCGGCGGACTAATGAAAAACTGTTTTTT. It encodes CASSHRRTNEKLFF.

The chain combines TRBV6-4 with TRBJ2-3, with D possibly matching TRBD1 (6 bases). The CDR3 consists of 14 residues. V was cut by 10 bases and J by 0 bases, with 14 bases left in between. Germline V gene data show CDR1 as MRHNA and CDR2 as SNTAGT. In nucleotides, the CDR3 is TGTGCCACCAAACAGGGTACTAGCACAGATACGCAGTATTTT. This gives the protein CATKQGTSTDTQYF.

The chain is built from TRBV19 and TRBJ2-7, with TRBD2 identical over 7 bases. The CDR3 runs 15 residues. From germline, CDR1 is LNHDA and CDR2 SQIVND (reference sequence). V was clipped by 5 bases and J by 0 bases; unmatched bases: 7. The CDR3: CASSSRRDYSYEQYF. CDR3 nucleotides: TGTGCCAGTAGTTCGCGCCGGGACTACTCCTACGAGCAGTACTTC.

The chain uses TRBV6-1 and TRBJ1-5; no clear D. Germline V gene sequence: CDR1 MNHNS, CDR2 SASEGT. The CDR3 covers 13 residues. Trimming took off 6 bases at V and 4 bases at J, with 10 bases between the two ends. The CDR3 DNA reads as TGTGCCAGCAGACCTGACACTAATCAGCCCCAGCATTTT. Translating gives CASRPDTNQPQHF.

The chain joins TRBV9 to TRBJ2-1; the match to TRBD2 covers 10 bases. CDR3 length equals 18 residues. Germline assignment: CDR1 SGDLS and CDR2 YYNGEE. The junction had 19 bases not matched to a gene; V was cut back by 5 bases and J by 8 bases. The CDR3 reads CASRDSASGRAYGDEQFF. In DNA, the CDR3 is TGTGCCAGCAGGGACAGCGCCAGCGGGAGGGCCTACGGAGATGAGCAGTTCTTC.

The chain joins TRBV5-1 to TRBJ2-1; tentatively, D is TRBD1 (5 bases). Germline CDR1 SGHRS, CDR2 YFSETQ. CDR3 length: 15 amino acids. V was clipped by 0 bases and J by 3 bases, with 10 bases between them. The CDR3 here is CASSLATGHYNEQFF. CDR3 DNA: TGCGCCAGCAGCTTGGCTACAGGCCACTACAATGAGCAGTTCTTC. The whole variable domain, filled in from reference TRBV5-1 and TRBJ2-1, reads KAGVTQTPRYLIKTRGQQVTLSCSPISGHRSVSWYQQTPGQGLQFLFEYFSETQRNKGNFPGRFSGRQFSNSRSEMNVSTLELGDSALYLCASSLATGHYNEQFFGPGTRLTVL.